What follows are 24 T cell receptor beta chains derived from one specimen sequenced in a study of blood T cell repertoires in COVID-19 (dated by TCRdb to about 2020). Libraries were prepared through the immunoSEQ multiplex PCR assay. What TCRdb holds here is the immuneACCESS table cut down to in-frame rearrangements. Part of the clones is not present; checked against another copy, under half of the missing clones reflect an unresolved V gene, and the others are unexplained. The sample has around 65,000 clones on record, 82% of them singletons. 15% to 20% of the sample belongs to the ten largest clones. The sample consisted of peripheral blood. Receptors were obtained from an older man with active COVID-19.

The J gene is TRBJ2-5, the V gene TRBV5-1; 9 bases fit TRBD1. Trimming removed 4 bases from V and 5 bases from J; junction bases left unmatched: 9. Germline values: CDR1 SGHRS, CDR2 YFSETQ. The CDR3 is 15 residues long. In nucleotides, the CDR3 is TGCGCCAGCAGCACAGAACAGGGGGCCGGGGAGACCCAGTACTTC. Amino acids: CASSTEQGAGETQYF.

This clone has only one observation. The chain uses TRBV19 and TRBJ1-2, with D possibly being TRBD1 (6 bases). Germline V gene lookup returns CDR1 LNHDA and CDR2 SQIVND (reference sequence). The CDR3 runs 13 residues. V lost 7 bases and J lost 4, with 13 bases in between. CDR3 amino acids: CASNQDSFYGYTF. In nucleotides, the CDR3 is TGTGCCAGTAACCAGGACAGCTTCTATGGCTACACCTTC.

The chain carries TRBV18 and TRBJ2-7, with 8 bases identical to TRBD2. J gave up 8 bases and V 5 bases, and 14 bases lay outside the gene matches. The CDR3 is 15 residues long. The V gene's germline CDR1 is KGHSH and CDR2 LQKENI. CDR3 sequence: CASSAAGTSVLQQYF. CDR3 bases: TGTGCCAGCTCAGCGGCCGGGACTAGTGTTTTGCAGCAGTACTTC.

J is TRBJ2-3 and V is TRBV7-6, with 8 bases identical to TRBD1. Trimming cost V 1 base and J 3 bases; bases outside gene matches: 3. This CDR3 is built from 15 residues. The germline V gene encodes CDR1 SGHVS and CDR2 FNYEAQ. CDR3 bases: TGTGCCAGCAGCTTAGACGGGGACAGGACAGATACGCAGTATTTT. This translates into CASSLDGDRTDTQYF.

This clone was recorded once. This chain joins TRBV3-1 (or the pseudogene TRBV3-2) and TRBJ2-1, with TRBD2 matching 10 bases. J was trimmed by 0 bases and V by 5 bases; bases with no gene match: 4. This CDR3 spans 16 amino acids. The germline gives CDR1 LGHDT, CDR2 YNNKEL (reference sequence). CDR3 loop: CASSAASGSSYNEQFF. The CDR3 DNA reads TGTGCCAGCAGCGCAGCTAGCGGGAGCTCCTACAATGAGCAGTTCTTC.

This chain joins TRBV10-1 and TRBJ1-2; D not certain. CDR1 WNHNN and CDR2 SYGVQD come from the germline V gene (reference sequence). There are 15 residues in the CDR3. Trimming shortened V by 6 bases and J by 8 bases, and 22 bases separated the two germline ends. The CDR3 DNA is TGCGCCAGCAGATTATCAGGTGGGCGGGATGGCGGCTACACCTTC. Encoded protein: CASRLSGGRDGGYTF.

This clone was seen a few times. The chain uses TRBV29-1 and TRBJ1-1; the D is unclear. With 2 bases removed from V and 1 base from J, the gap between germline ends came to 11 bases. CDR1 and CDR2 (germline): SQVTM, ANQGSEA. The CDR3 spans 14 residues. The CDR3 DNA sequence: TGCAGCGTTGAAAGTCAGTCAGGGAACACTGAAGCTTTCTTT. As protein: CSVESQSGNTEAFF.

The chain recombines TRBV24-1 with TRBJ2-3, with a tentative D call TRBD2 (5 bases). CDR1 KGHDR and CDR2 SFDVKD come from the germline V gene. The V and J ends lost 7 bases and 0 bases respectively, with 13 bases between them. This CDR3 spans 15 amino acids. CDR3 sequence: CATRASTGSTDTQYF. In nucleotides, the CDR3 is TGTGCCACCAGGGCCTCGACGGGAAGCACAGATACGCAGTATTTT.

The chain combines TRBV10-2 with TRBJ1-5; no definite D call. Germline CDR1 is WSHSY and CDR2 is SAAADI. The CDR3 runs 16 residues. Trimming cost V 4 bases and J 0 bases, with 13 bases left between them. CDR3 bases: TGCGCCAGCAGTGGATACGGGGAGAGTAGCAATCAGCCCCAGCATTTT. This codes for CASSGYGESSNQPQHF.

V and J are TRBV5-6 and TRBJ2-1; 13 positions agree with TRBD2. The CDR3 length is 15 residues. The junction had 2 bases not matched to a gene; V was cut back by 4 bases and J by 4 bases. Germline assignment: CDR1 SGHDT and CDR2 YYEEEE. CDR3 amino acids: CASSRTSGGYNEQFF. The CDR3 nucleotides read TGTGCCAGCAGCCGGACTAGCGGGGGTTACAATGAGCAGTTCTTC.

The chain recombines TRBV7-2 with TRBJ2-1, with TRBD1 identical over 9 bases. CDR3 size: 14 residues. CDR1 is SGHTA, CDR2 FQGNSA, per germline. With 3 bases clipped from V and 9 bases from J, the junction kept 6 bases outside the gene matches. Written as DNA, the CDR3 is TGTGCCAGCAGCTTCGGACAGGGGCAAGGTGAGCAGTTCTTC. Translated, it gives CASSFGQGQGEQFF.

V is TRBV5-1 and J is TRBJ2-2, with 10 bases identical to TRBD1. The CDR3 loop spans 15 amino acids. Looked up from germline, CDR1 is SGHRS and CDR2 is YFSETQ. V shed 3 bases, J shed 5 bases, and the junction held 4 bases outside the gene matches. CDR3 protein: CASSSGQGFTGELFF. As DNA, the CDR3 is TGCGCCAGCAGCTCGGGACAGGGGTTTACCGGGGAGCTGTTTTTT.

The chain joins TRBV6-4 to TRBJ2-1; a weak D match, TRBD2 (6 bases). The CDR3 is 13 amino acids. Trimming stripped 6 bases from V and 9 bases from J, with 15 bases between. CDR1 and CDR2 (germline): MRHNA, SNTAGT. The CDR3, as DNA: TGTGCCAGCAGAAGGGAGGAGGGAGGTGAGCAGTTCTTC. Its protein product is CASRREEGGEQFF.

V and J are TRBV9 and TRBJ2-7, with TRBD1 identical over 7 bases. Germline V CDR1 and CDR2: SGDLS, YYNGEE. The CDR3 covers 13 residues. V shed 4 bases, J shed 4 bases, and the junction held 5 bases outside the gene matches. The CDR3 protein is CASSKEDRYEQYF. Written as DNA, the CDR3 is TGTGCCAGCAGCAAAGAGGACAGGTACGAGCAGTACTTC.

In its sample, this clone was seen a few times. The V call is TRBV21-1, the J call TRBJ1-6; TRBD1, the D gene given by the table, was not confirmed from the DNA. TRBV21-1 corresponds to a pseudogene. CDR3 length equals 15 residues. The CDR3 loop reads CASSTRQGENSPLHF. CDR3 sequence (DNA): TGTGCCAGCAGCACTCGACAGGGGGAAAATTCACCCCTCCACTTT.

V usage is TRBV7-9 and J usage is TRBJ2-5; possible D gene TRBD2, 6 bases. From germline, CDR1 is SEHNR and CDR2 FQNEAQ (reference sequence). This CDR3 is built from 13 residues. The V end was cut by 6 bases, the J end by 5 bases, with 13 bases between. Written as DNA, the CDR3 is TGTGCCAGCAGTGTGGTGGCGGGGGAGACCCAGTACTTC. Amino acid sequence: CASSVVAGETQYF. Variable domain in full (rest from reference TRBV7-9 and TRBJ2-5): DTGVSQNPRHKITKRGQNVTFRCDPISEHNRLYWYRQTLGQGPEFLTYFQNEAQLEKSRLLSDRFSAERPKGSFSTLEIQRTEQGDSAMYLCASSVVAGETQYFGPGTRLLVL.

The gene calls are TRBV29-1 and TRBJ1-2; 7 nucleotides align to TRBD1. V was clipped by 6 bases and J by 5 bases; unmatched bases: 9. This CDR3 contains 13 residues. In germline, CDR1 is SQVTM, CDR2 ANQGSEA. The CDR3 DNA reads as TGCAGCGTGGCCGAACAGGGGCCGTATGGCTACACCTTC. Translating it yields CSVAEQGPYGYTF.

V gene TRBV18 combines with J gene TRBJ2-1, with 9 bases matching TRBD2. CDR1 is KGHSH, CDR2 LQKENI, per germline. V lost 6 bases and J lost 4; bases outside the gene matches: 19. The CDR3 is made up of 19 amino acids. CDR3 sequence (DNA): TGTGCCAGCTCTATCGGGGCTACAAGAGCGGGAGGAACGTACAATGAGCAGTTCTTC. Amino acids: CASSIGATRAGGTYNEQFF.

The chain uses TRBV4-2 and TRBJ1-3; D not certain. The CDR3 is 16 amino acids. V dropped 0 bases and J dropped 0 bases, with 9 bases sitting between them. Germline CDR1 LGHNA, CDR2 YNFKEQ. The CDR3 DNA reads TGTGCCAGCAGCCAAGATAGCACTAACTCTGGAAACACCATATATTTT. Translated: CASSQDSTNSGNTIYF.

The chain couples TRBV6-2 or TRBV6-3 to TRBJ2-5; tentatively, D is TRBD2 (5 bases). Trimming took off 0 bases at V and 3 bases at J, with 17 bases between the two ends. Germline V lookup: CDR1 MNHEY, CDR2 SVGEGT. This CDR3 has 17 residues. The CDR3 DNA reads as TGTGCCAGCAGTTACTCGATCGGACTCGCCAATGAAGAGACCCAGTACTTC. Protein sequence: CASSYSIGLANEETQYF.

This clone has more than one count but fewer than ten. The V call is TRBV5-1, the J call TRBJ1-5; the match to TRBD1 covers 7 bases. From germline, CDR1 is SGHRS and CDR2 YFSETQ. The J segment lost 2 bases and the V segment lost 0 bases, leaving 2 bases of the junction unmatched. This CDR3 comprises 15 residues. The CDR3 here is CASSLGQGGNQPQHF. In DNA, the CDR3 is TGCGCCAGCAGCTTGGGACAGGGTGGCAATCAGCCCCAGCATTTT.

This chain links TRBV7-2 with TRBJ1-1, with 9 bases fitting TRBD1. CDR3 length: 15 residues. V gave up 5 bases and J gave up 11 bases; unmatched junction bases: 15. Germline CDR1 and CDR2: SGHTA and FQGNSA. CDR3 in DNA: TGTGCCAGCAGCCCACGGGACAGGGTCAAATTAGGGGCTTTCTTT. Its translation: CASSPRDRVKLGAFF.

This clone was seen only once. The V and J genes are TRBV19 and TRBJ1-5; 9 nucleotides align to TRBD1. The CDR3 is made up of 16 amino acids. The germline gives CDR1 LNHDA, CDR2 SQIVND (reference sequence). V shed 5 bases, J shed 5 bases, and the junction held 10 bases outside the gene matches. CDR3 nucleotides: TGTGCCAGTAGTCCTCGCGGGACAGGGCTTTATCAGCCCCAGCATTTT. Protein: CASSPRGTGLYQPQHF.

The gene calls are TRBV19 and TRBJ2-2; 7 bases line up with TRBD1. The germline V gene encodes CDR1 LNHDA and CDR2 SQIVND (reference sequence). With V trimmed by 11 bases and J by 0 bases, 12 bases remained unmatched. CDR3 length: 16 amino acids. CDR3 residues: CAARPGQGANTGELFF. The CDR3 nucleotides are TGTGCCGCCAGGCCGGGGCAGGGGGCGAACACCGGGGAGCTGTTTTTT.